This T cell receptor (beta chain) is from a study of T cell responses to AZD1222 COVID-19 vaccine. Across the whole study: Samples with a second dose at about 4 or about 12 weeks were pooled together.

TCRdb keeps only in-frame clones here, not all; method: immunoSEQ multiplex PCR. The sample comprises tens of thousands of clones, 70% to 90% of which are singletons, and approximately 21% rests with the top ten. With 5 bases clipped from V and 15 bases from J, the junction kept 9 bases outside the gene matches. The CDR3 totals 14 residues. Germline V lookup: CDR1 SGHTA, CDR2 FQGTGA. This specimen consisted of peripheral blood, obtained on day 0 of AZD1222 vaccination. This receptor was taken from an adult in good health. The gene calls are TRBV7-3 and TRBJ2-2; 13 bases match TRBD2. The CDR3 coding sequence is TGTGCCAGCAGCGCGGCGACACTAGCGGGAGGGTTGTTTTTT. Translating it yields CASSAATLAGGLFF.